These 21 T cell receptor beta chains came from one sample sequenced in a study of OX40 agonist ivuxolimab in advanced cancers. TCRdb's table, derived via immunoSEQ multiplex PCR, lists solely in-frame clones and lacks some. The data show about 39,000 clones, about 93% seen once. Sequencing was performed on CD4+ or CD8+ T cells sorted from blood, taken in a trial of the OX40 agonist ivuxolimab. The receptor source for this set is an adult with an advanced solid tumor such as melanoma, head and neck, liver or kidney cancer.

This clone was observed once. The rearrangement joins TRBV6-5 to TRBJ1-4; tentative D call: TRBD1 (5 bases). V lost 5 bases to trimming and J lost 8 bases, with 15 bases between them. The CDR3 is 14 amino acids. Germline V CDR1 and CDR2: MNHEY, SVGAGI. The CDR3 nucleotides read TGTGCCAGCAGTCCCGGGACCTACGGGGAAAAACTGTTTTTT. It translates to CASSPGTYGEKLFF.

This clone was picked up a small number of times. The same CDR3 is also encoded by other DNA sequences in this sample. The chain is built from TRBV30 and TRBJ2-3, with D uncertain. The V gene's germline CDR1 is GTSNPN and CDR2 SVGIG (reference sequence). The V end was cut by 5 bases, the J end by 5 bases, with 5 bases between. This CDR3 contains 10 residues. CDR3 DNA sequence: TGTGCCTGGGGTTTAGATACGCAGTATTTT. This sequence encodes CAWGLDTQYF.

In its sample, this clone was seen once. V usage is TRBV10-3 and J usage is TRBJ1-5; TRBD1 is a possible D gene (5 bases). The CDR3 is 15 amino acids. Germline CDR1 ENHRY, CDR2 SYGVKD. Trimming took off 0 bases at V and 7 bases at J, with 13 bases between the two ends. In DNA, the CDR3 is TGTGCCATCAGTGAGTCGAATAGGGGTGGGCAGCCCCAGCATTTT. It translates to CAISESNRGGQPQHF.

The chain couples TRBV7-8 to TRBJ2-7; 16 bases match TRBD2. V trimming: 5 bases; J trimming: 5 bases; junction bases outside the gene matches: 12. The CDR3 runs 18 residues. CDR1 and CDR2 from the germline V gene are SGHVS and FQNEAQ. The CDR3 DNA reads as TGTGCCAGCAGCATAACTAACGCCGGGACTAGCGGGAGGGACGAGCAGTACTTC. It yields the protein CASSITNAGTSGRDEQYF.

This rearrangement joins TRBV2 to TRBJ2-7; D is unclear. Germline CDR1 and CDR2: SNHLY and FYNNEI. This CDR3 has 12 residues. Written as DNA, the CDR3 is TGTTTCGGCGGTCAACGGCCCTACGAGCAGTACTTC. Translation: CFGGQRPYEQYF.

This chain links TRBV5-7 with TRBJ1-4; 10 bases match TRBD1. TRBV5-7 is filed as an ORF, its function uncertain. The length of the CDR3 is 17 residues. Germline trimming cut 2 bases from V and 5 bases from J; bases unmatched to any gene: 9. CDR3 sequence: CASSFPGQGFENEKLFF. CDR3 nucleotide sequence: TGTGCCAGCAGCTTCCCGGGACAGGGGTTTGAGAATGAAAAACTGTTTTTT.

In DNA, the CDR3 is TGTGCCAGCAGTTTCGGTGACAGGATATCTGGAAACACCATATATTTT. This encodes CASSFGDRISGNTIYF. V gene TRBV27 combines with J gene TRBJ1-3; maybe TRBD1 (6 bases). Germline V gene data show CDR1 as MNHEY and CDR2 as SMNVEV (reference sequence). CDR3 size: 16 residues. V was trimmed by 3 bases and J by 1 base, leaving 13 bases between them.

V is TRBV6-5 and J is TRBJ2-4; D is perhaps TRBD1 or TRBD2 (6 bases each). V shed 1 base and J shed 4 bases, with 11 bases lying between them. The CDR3 contains 15 residues. Per germline, CDR1 MNHEY and CDR2 SVGAGI. The CDR3 protein is CASSYFRGGKNIQYF. The DNA of the CDR3 is TGTGCCAGCAGTTACTTCAGGGGAGGTAAAAACATTCAGTACTTC.

The rearrangement joins TRBV10-2 to TRBJ1-5; D is perhaps TRBD1 (5 bases). CDR3 size: 16 residues. Looked up from germline, CDR1 is WSHSY and CDR2 is SAAADI. Trimming took off 0 bases at V and 1 base at J, with 10 bases between the two ends. The CDR3 sequence is CASSESFWGSNQPQHF. The CDR3 nucleotides are TGCGCCAGCAGTGAGTCTTTCTGGGGCAGCAATCAGCCCCAGCATTTT.

The V call is TRBV30, the J call TRBJ2-3, with D unresolved. The CDR3 is 11 residues long. The V gene's germline CDR1 is GTSNPN and CDR2 SVGIG (reference sequence). The V and J ends lost 3 bases and 2 bases respectively, with 3 bases between them. The CDR3 loop is CAWRVTDTQYF. The CDR3 DNA reads TGTGCCTGGAGGGTCACAGATACGCAGTATTTT.

V gene TRBV5-1 combines with J gene TRBJ2-7, with D perhaps given as TRBD1 or TRBD2 (7 bases each). The CDR3 consists of 11 residues. Germline loops: CDR1 SGHRS, CDR2 YFSETQ. The V and J ends lost 4 bases and 12 bases respectively, with 14 bases between them. In DNA form, the CDR3 reads TGCGCCAGCAGCCAACAGGGGAGGGCGTACTTC. Its protein is CASSQQGRAYF.

The V gene is TRBV27, the J gene TRBJ2-1, with TRBD2 matching 7 bases. The CDR3 is 15 amino acids. Germline CDR1 reads MNHEY; CDR2 reads SMNVEV (reference sequence). V shed 3 bases, J shed 7 bases, and the junction held 9 bases outside the gene matches. The CDR3 DNA sequence: TGTGCCAGCAGTTTGGGGGGGAGTCATGGGAATGAGCAGTTCTTC. This gives the protein CASSLGGSHGNEQFF.

The gene calls are TRBV27 and TRBJ2-7; D is unclear. Germline-derived CDR1 and CDR2 are MNHEY and SMNVEV (reference sequence). The V end lost 5 bases, the J end lost 3 bases, and 14 bases lay between the germline ends. There are 14 residues in the CDR3. The CDR3 sequence: CASSPVPLNYEQYF. The CDR3 bases are TGTGCCAGCAGTCCAGTGCCGCTGAACTACGAGCAGTACTTC.

This rearrangement joins TRBV30 to TRBJ1-1; a weak D match, TRBD1 (6 bases). Germline lookup yields CDR1 GTSNPN and CDR2 SVGIG (reference sequence). The CDR3 runs to 13 residues. Deletions cut 3 bases from V and 5 bases from J, with 13 bases between. In nucleotides, the CDR3 is TGTGCCTGGAGAGGCAGGGGTACAACTGAAGCTTTCTTT. As protein: CAWRGRGTTEAFF.

This clone was seen once. This rearrangement joins TRBV7-9 to TRBJ2-7; 7 positions match TRBD2. CDR1 SEHNR and CDR2 FQNEAQ come from the germline V gene (reference sequence). The ends lost 4 bases at V and 4 bases at J; junction bases unmatched: 4. The CDR3 is 13 residues long. In DNA form, the CDR3 reads TGTGCCAGCAGCTCCCGACTAGCTTACGAGCAGTACTTC. This encodes CASSSRLAYEQYF.

This clone has a single count. The J gene is TRBJ2-3, the V gene TRBV11-3; possible D gene TRBD1, 6 bases. This CDR3 is 15 amino acids long. Germline CDR1 SGHNT, CDR2 YENEEA. V was pared by 5 bases and J by 2 bases, with 14 bases between. CDR3: CASSTYRDTTDTQYF. In DNA, the CDR3 is TGTGCCAGCAGCACATACCGGGACACCACAGATACGCAGTATTTT.

The chain employs TRBV6-5 and TRBJ2-3, with D possibly matching TRBD2 (5 bases). The CDR3 runs 11 residues. Germline V gives CDR1 MNHEY, CDR2 SVGAGI. V shed 8 bases and J shed 8 bases, with 11 bases lying between them. CDR3 protein: CASAGFGTQYF. For the CDR3, the DNA is TGTGCCAGCGCGGGCTTTGGTACGCAGTATTTT.

V gene TRBV27 combines with J gene TRBJ2-7; D tentatively fits TRBD1 or TRBD2 (7 bases each). CDR1 and CDR2 (germline): MNHEY, SMNVEV (reference sequence). Trimming shortened V by 4 bases and J by 4 bases, and 23 bases separated the two germline ends. This CDR3 is 17 amino acids long. CDR3 residues: CASSSVDQGGRRYEQYF. The CDR3 DNA reads as TGTGCCAGCAGTTCGGTAGATCAGGGGGGGCGTCGTTACGAGCAGTACTTC.

V and J are TRBV2 and TRBJ2-6, with D tentatively TRBD1 or TRBD2 (5 bases each). Germline-derived CDR1 and CDR2 are SNHLY and FYNNEI. The CDR3 spans 14 residues. Trimming took off 9 bases at V and 3 bases at J, with 12 bases between the two ends. In nucleotides, the CDR3 is TGTGCCAGTTTTGAGGGGAGTGGGGCCAACGTCCTGACTTTC. This gives the protein CASFEGSGANVLTF.

This chain connects TRBV7-8 to TRBJ2-2, with TRBD2 matching over 10 bases. Germline loops: CDR1 SGHVS, CDR2 FQNEAQ. The J segment lost 4 bases and the V segment lost 2 bases, leaving 1 base of the junction unmatched. CDR3 length equals 15 residues. This chain's CDR3 is CASSLRLAGTGELFF. Here the CDR3 DNA reads TGTGCCAGCAGCTTACGACTAGCGGGCACCGGGGAGCTGTTTTTT.

This chain connects TRBV10-3 to TRBJ2-7, with D possibly TRBD2 on 5 matching bases. Germline V gene lookup returns CDR1 ENHRY and CDR2 SYGVKD. V was pared by 6 bases and J by 7 bases, with 16 bases between. The CDR3 has 13 amino acids. The CDR3 DNA is TGTGCCATCAGCGGAGGTGGGGATAATGAGCAGTACTTC. This encodes CAISGGGDNEQYF.